These 26 T cell receptor beta chains were sequenced from one sample in a study of PD-1 blockade in classical Hodgkin lymphoma. The data were produced by immunoSEQ multiplex PCR, yet TCRdb's version contains in-frame clones alone and is incomplete. The profile shows around 23,000 clones, approximately 87% of them singletons. The sample's time point: cycle 4 day 1 (C4D1), after 6 weeks of nivolumab. Each patient experienced a relapse that followed autologous stem cell transplantation, and brentuximab vedotin exposure varied. The specimen comprised peripheral blood mononuclear cells (PBMCs), sampled before the fourth cycle of nivolumab. Source of these receptors: a human donor with classical Hodgkin lymphoma.

This clone occurred once. The V call is TRBV6-4, the J call TRBJ2-1; 9 bases agree with TRBD2. The V gene's germline CDR1 is MRHNA and CDR2 SNTAGT. The J segment lost 4 bases and the V segment lost 5 bases, leaving 3 bases of the junction unmatched. CDR3 length: 14 amino acids. The CDR3: CASSRTSEYNEQFF. In DNA, the CDR3 is TGTGCCAGCAGTAGGACTAGCGAATACAATGAGCAGTTCTTC.

This clone was seen just once. The chain employs TRBV30 and TRBJ2-3; D is undetermined. Germline values: CDR1 GTSNPN, CDR2 SVGIG (reference sequence). V gave up 2 bases and J gave up 0 bases, with 12 bases separating them. The CDR3 is made up of 15 amino acids. CDR3 DNA sequence: TGTGCCTGGAGTCCCTCTAGTAGGAGCACAGATACGCAGTATTTT. Protein sequence: CAWSPSSRSTDTQYF.

Concerning this clone itself: The same CDR3 can be traced to other DNA sequences in this sample. The chain couples TRBV30 to TRBJ1-1, with no clear D. Germline assignment: CDR1 GTSNPN and CDR2 SVGIG (reference sequence). Trimming pared 0 bases from V and 0 bases from J, leaving 5 bases between. This CDR3 comprises 13 residues. The CDR3, as DNA: TGTGCCTGGAGTGTTGGGGTGAACACTGAAGCTTTCTTT. Protein product: CAWSVGVNTEAFF.

The V call is TRBV4-1, the J call TRBJ2-7; TRBD2 aligns across 8 bases. The CDR3 is 19 amino acids. After removal of 4 bases from V and 2 bases from J, the junction contained 19 bases not matched to a gene. Germline CDR1 is MGHRA and CDR2 is YSYEKL. The DNA of the CDR3 is TGCGCCAGCAGCCTATCCAGGTCAGTACCCGGGACTAGTACCTACGAGCAGTACTTC. Residues: CASSLSRSVPGTSTYEQYF.

V and J are TRBV5-1 and TRBJ2-1; D gene unclear. This CDR3 spans 19 amino acids. The V end was cut by 1 base, the J end by 0 bases, with 20 bases between. Germline-derived CDR1 and CDR2 are SGHRS and YFSETQ. CDR3 loop: CASSLPTAKTARSYNEQFF. CDR3 in DNA: TGCGCCAGCAGCTTGCCCACGGCGAAGACGGCACGCTCCTACAATGAGCAGTTCTTC.

The chain couples TRBV19 to TRBJ2-2; maybe TRBD2 (5 bases). Per germline, CDR1 LNHDA and CDR2 SQIVND (reference sequence). This CDR3 is 13 amino acids long. Trimming stripped 4 bases from V and 2 bases from J, with 5 bases between. The CDR3 region is CASSRTNTGELFF. CDR3 nucleotides: TGTGCCAGTAGTAGGACTAACACCGGGGAGCTGTTTTTT.

V usage is TRBV5-6 and J usage is TRBJ1-6; D is unclear. CDR1 is SGHDT, CDR2 YYEEEE, per germline. V lost 1 base to trimming and J lost 7 bases, with 12 bases between them. CDR3 length: 15 residues. This CDR3 is CASSLYRSTNSPLHF. The CDR3 bases are TGTGCCAGCAGCTTGTATCGGAGTACAAATTCACCCCTCCACTTT.

The chain combines TRBV2 with TRBJ2-7, with D perhaps TRBD2 (5 bases). V lost 5 bases to trimming and J lost 7 bases, with 15 bases between them. Germline lookup yields CDR1 SNHLY and CDR2 FYNNEI. CDR3 length: 13 amino acids. The CDR3 DNA reads TGTGCCAGCAGTACGGGAACCTTACGGGAGCAGTACTTC. This sequence encodes CASSTGTLREQYF.

The CDR3 region has the DNA TGCGCCAGCAGCCAAGCAAGCCTAGGACAGGGGCCCTACGAGCAGTACTTC. Amino acids: CASSQASLGQGPYEQYF. This rearrangement joins TRBV4-1 to TRBJ2-7, with TRBD1 identical over 9 bases. Germline CDR1 and CDR2: MGHRA and YSYEKL. The CDR3 has 17 residues. J lost 2 bases, V lost 1 base, and 9 bases had no gene match.

The chain uses TRBV6-5 and TRBJ2-1; 8 nucleotides agree with TRBD1. Germline V CDR1 and CDR2: MNHEY, SVGAGI. The CDR3 spans 15 residues. Unmatched junction bases numbered 10, after V lost 5 bases and J lost 7 bases. CDR3 sequence: CASSPRDRKGNEQFF. For the CDR3, the DNA is TGTGCCAGCAGTCCCCGGGACAGGAAGGGGAATGAGCAGTTCTTC.

V gene TRBV27 combines with J gene TRBJ2-7; 8 bases fit TRBD1. CDR1 is MNHEY, CDR2 SMNVEV, per germline (reference sequence). The CDR3 is 15 amino acids. After removal of 4 bases from V and 0 bases from J, the junction contained 5 bases not matched to a gene. CDR3 loop: CASSSGTGYSYEQYF. The CDR3, as DNA: TGTGCCAGCAGTTCCGGGACAGGATACTCCTACGAGCAGTACTTC.

The genes are TRBV10-3 and TRBJ2-7, with a possible D match to TRBD2 (7 bases). Between the trimmed V and J ends, which lost 11 bases and 2 bases, there was a span of 16 bases. Germline V gene sequence: CDR1 ENHRY, CDR2 SYGVKD. CDR3 length: 13 residues. The CDR3 reads CAAAGGGAYEQYF. Written as DNA, the CDR3 is TGTGCCGCGGCTGGAGGGGGGGCCTACGAGCAGTACTTC.

The J gene is TRBJ1-3, the V gene TRBV30; 8 bases fit TRBD1. Germline lookup yields CDR1 GTSNPN and CDR2 SVGIG (reference sequence). Losses at the gene ends were 3 bases for V and 0 bases for J; bases not matched to a gene: 4. The CDR3 loop spans 15 amino acids. The CDR3: CAWSKTGGSGNTIYF. CDR3 sequence (DNA): TGTGCCTGGAGCAAAACAGGGGGCTCTGGAAACACCATATATTTT.

V gene TRBV11-2 combines with J gene TRBJ2-1; unclear D gene. Trimming left V 1 base short and J 2 bases short, with 9 bases between. Per the germline V gene, CDR1 is SGHAT and CDR2 is FQNNGV. This CDR3 region has 15 residues. The CDR3 DNA reads as TGTGCCAGCAGCTTAGGGACCGTAACCTACAATGAGCAGTTCTTC. Its protein is CASSLGTVTYNEQFF.

The chain has TRBV4-1 and TRBJ2-2, with D perhaps TRBD1 (5 bases). Germline CDR1 reads MGHRA; CDR2 reads YSYEKL. The CDR3 runs to 14 residues. Trimming cost V 1 base and J 3 bases, with 6 bases left between them. CDR3 DNA: TGCGCCAGCAGCCAAGGACAGTACACCGGGGAGCTGTTTTTT. Translation gives CASSQGQYTGELFF.

V usage is TRBV7-7 and J usage is TRBJ2-1, with 12 bases lining up with TRBD2. The J segment lost 7 bases and the V segment lost 1 base, leaving 2 bases of the junction unmatched. Germline CDR1 reads SSHAT; CDR2 reads FNYEAQ (reference sequence). The CDR3 runs to 15 residues. Written as DNA, the CDR3 is TGTGCCAGCAGCTTAGGGACTAGCGGGGCGAATGAGCAGTTCTTC. This encodes CASSLGTSGANEQFF.

This rearrangement joins TRBV14 to TRBJ1-6; no reliable D call. The germline CDR1 and CDR2 sequences are SGHDN and FVKESK. The CDR3 totals 13 residues. V lost 4 bases to trimming and J lost 10 bases, with 11 bases between them. CDR3 nucleotide sequence: TGTGCCAGCAGCCTAGGGTTTGGATCACCCCTCCACTTT. It translates to CASSLGFGSPLHF.

The chain has TRBV27 and TRBJ2-7; 10 bases align to TRBD2. Germline V CDR1 and CDR2: MNHEY, SMNVEV (reference sequence). This CDR3 has 18 residues. The V and J ends lost 8 bases and 0 bases, in that order; junction bases with no gene match: 16. CDR3 sequence reads: CASPPFWASGGSSYEQYF. The CDR3 DNA is TGTGCCAGCCCTCCCTTTTGGGCTAGCGGGGGTAGCTCCTACGAGCAGTACTTC.

CDR3 sequence reads: CASSVVGSGFNEQFF. The CDR3 coding sequence is TGTGCCAGCAGCGTAGTCGGGAGCGGATTCAATGAGCAGTTCTTC. The V and J genes are TRBV9 and TRBJ2-1, with D possibly matching TRBD2 (6 bases). Germline V lookup: CDR1 SGDLS, CDR2 YYNGEE. The CDR3 is 15 residues long. Trimming took 0 bases from V and 6 from J, leaving 13 bases between them. Drawing the rest from reference TRBV9 and TRBJ2-1, the complete variable domain is DSGVTQTPKHLITATGQRVTLRCSPRSGDLSVYWYQQSLDQGLQFLIQYYNGEERAKGNILERFSAQQFPDLHSELNLSSLELGDSALYFCASSVVGSGFNEQFFGPGTRLTVL.

The chain uses TRBV6-4 and TRBJ2-1; 7 nucleotides line up with TRBD2. Germline loops: CDR1 MRHNA, CDR2 SNTAGT. CDR3 length: 15 residues. With V trimmed by 2 bases and J by 0 bases, 1 base remained unmatched. CDR3 protein: CASSDGGGSYNEQFF. DNA for the CDR3: TGTGCCAGCAGTGACGGGGGGGGCTCCTACAATGAGCAGTTCTTC.

The chain recombines TRBV6-5 with TRBJ1-2; D may be TRBD1 (5 bases). CDR3 length: 14 residues. The V end lost 5 bases, the J end lost 2 bases, and 12 bases lay between the germline ends. CDR1 MNHEY and CDR2 SVGAGI come from the germline V gene. CDR3 sequence (DNA): TGTGCCAGCAGTCAGGGACCGCCAAACTATGGCTACACCTTC. Translating gives CASSQGPPNYGYTF.

The chain uses TRBV19 and TRBJ2-3; D ambiguous. Trimming cost V 1 base and J 2 bases, with 10 bases left between them. CDR1 is LNHDA, CDR2 SQIVND, per germline (reference sequence). The CDR3 spans 15 residues. The CDR3 loop reads CASSIGGVDTDTQYF. CDR3 DNA sequence: TGTGCCAGTAGTATAGGCGGAGTCGACACAGATACGCAGTATTTT.

This sequence joins TRBV5-1 and TRBJ2-2, with 11 positions matching TRBD2. Losses at the gene ends were 4 bases for V and 6 bases for J; bases not matched to a gene: 2. CDR1 and CDR2 (germline): SGHRS, YFSETQ. The CDR3 contains 14 residues. The CDR3 DNA reads as TGCGCCAGCAGCGAGGGACTAGCGGCCGGGGAGCTGTTTTTT. Protein: CASSEGLAAGELFF.

The V gene is TRBV6-5, the J gene TRBJ1-5; D not resolved. Trimming pared 6 bases from V and 5 bases from J, leaving 5 bases between. Germline V lookup: CDR1 MNHEY, CDR2 SVGAGI. This CDR3 has 11 residues. This chain's CDR3 is CASSLYQPQHF. CDR3 DNA sequence: TGTGCCAGCAGCCTTTATCAGCCCCAGCATTTT.

The CDR3 here is CASSLVAGASYEQYF. The CDR3 nucleotides read TGTGCCAGCAGCTTAGTAGCGGGGGCTTCCTACGAGCAGTACTTC. V usage is TRBV11-2 and J usage is TRBJ2-7; 9 bases are shared with TRBD2. Looked up from germline, CDR1 is SGHAT and CDR2 is FQNNGV. The V and J ends lost 1 base and 1 base, in that order; junction bases with no gene match: 2. The CDR3 sequence is 15 residues long.

V and J are TRBV6-1 and TRBJ1-1; no clear D. Deletions cut 3 bases from V and 0 bases from J, with 11 bases between. CDR1 and CDR2 (germline): MNHNS, SASEGT. The CDR3 is made up of 15 amino acids. The CDR3 coding sequence is TGTGCCAGCAGTGATGAGGCCAGAATGAACACTGAAGCTTTCTTT. Translation gives CASSDEARMNTEAFF.